These 10 T cell receptor beta chains originate from one sample sequenced in a study of OX40 agonist ivuxolimab in advanced cancers. TCRdb's copy holds only in-frame clones and misses some; the assay was immunoSEQ multiplex PCR. The repertoire holds tens of thousands of clones, roughly 80% seen once, with 21% in the top ten. The sample consisted of CD4+ or CD8+ T cells sorted from blood, taken in a trial of the OX40 agonist ivuxolimab. The receptor set was obtained from an adult with an advanced solid tumor such as melanoma, head and neck, liver or kidney cancer.

The V and J genes are TRBV6-6 and TRBJ2-7, with 13 bases that match TRBD2. V trimming: 4 bases; J trimming: 2 bases; junction bases outside the gene matches: 5. Germline V gene data show CDR1 as MNHNY and CDR2 as SVGAGI (reference sequence). The CDR3 is 16 residues long. The CDR3 here is CASSSRLAGGPYEQYF. Written as DNA, the CDR3 is TGTGCCAGCAGTTCCCGACTAGCGGGAGGACCCTACGAGCAGTACTTC.

The chain combines TRBV9 with TRBJ1-3; D is uncertain. V lost 3 bases, J lost 4 bases, and 17 bases lay in between. Germline CDR1 and CDR2: SGDLS and YYNGEE. CDR3 size: 16 residues. The CDR3 is CASSATPSNDGNTIYF. CDR3 in DNA: TGTGCCAGCAGCGCTACCCCATCAAATGACGGAAACACCATATATTTT.

The chain combines TRBV6-4 with TRBJ1-4; D is ambiguous. CDR1 MRHNA and CDR2 SNTAGT come from the germline V gene. Trimming cost V 5 bases and J 0 bases, with 7 bases left between them. This CDR3 is built from 14 residues. In nucleotides, the CDR3 is TGTGCCAGCAGTAGGATTGCAACTAATGAAAAACTGTTTTTT. Protein: CASSRIATNEKLFF.

The V gene is TRBV10-2, the J gene TRBJ1-1; 7 bases align to TRBD1. This CDR3 spans 16 amino acids. V was clipped by 2 bases and J by 5 bases; unmatched bases: 11. Germline assignment: CDR1 WSHSY and CDR2 SAAADI. CDR3 in amino acids: CASSEHRQGAGTEAFF. As DNA, the CDR3 is TGCGCCAGCAGTGAGCACAGACAGGGAGCGGGAACTGAAGCTTTCTTT.

The chain joins TRBV7-9 to TRBJ2-7; D might be TRBD1 (6 bases). CDR1 is SEHNR and CDR2 is FQNEAQ in the germline V gene (reference sequence). The germline V and J ends were trimmed by 3 bases and 4 bases, with 13 bases remaining between them. This CDR3 has 14 residues. CDR3 in amino acids: CASSLGAGVYEQYF. Written as DNA, the CDR3 is TGTGCCAGCAGCTTGGGGGCAGGCGTATACGAGCAGTACTTC. The full variable domain, completed using reference TRBV7-9 and TRBJ2-7, is DTGVSQNPRHKITKRGQNVTFRCDPISEHNRLYWYRQTLGQGPEFLTYFQNEAQLEKSRLLSDRFSAERPKGSFSTLEIQRTEQGDSAMYLCASSLGAGVYEQYFGPGTRLTVT.

The chain is built from TRBV6-6 and TRBJ2-1; tentatively, D is TRBD2 (6 bases). CDR1 is MNHNY, CDR2 SVGAGI, per germline (reference sequence). The V and J ends lost 0 bases and 10 bases respectively, with 10 bases between them. This CDR3 region has 13 residues. The CDR3 nucleotides are TGTGCCAGCAGTTACTCGGTGGGGGGAGAGCAGTTCTTC. This codes for CASSYSVGGEQFF.

The chain is built from TRBV5-6 and TRBJ1-2, with TRBD1 as a possible D gene (5 bases). The ends were cut back, 0 bases at V and 8 bases at J, with 17 bases in the middle. CDR1 is SGHDT and CDR2 is YYEEEE in the germline V gene. The CDR3 has 15 amino acids. The CDR3 DNA is TGTGCCAGCAGCTTGGCCGGGCAGGGAGGCCGCGGCTACACCTTC. This sequence encodes CASSLAGQGGRGYTF. The whole variable domain, filled in from reference TRBV5-6 and TRBJ1-2, reads DAGVTQSPTHLIKTRGQQVTLRCSPKSGHDTVSWYQQALGQGPQFIFQYYEEEERQRGNFPDRFSGHQFPNYSSELNVNALLLGDSALYLCASSLAGQGGRGYTFGSGTRLTVV.

This chain uses TRBV2 with TRBJ1-2, with 9 bases lining up with TRBD1. V was pared by 4 bases and J by 6 bases, with 0 bases of the junction left unmatched. The CDR3 has 12 amino acids. Germline CDR1 is SNHLY and CDR2 is FYNNEI. The CDR3 sequence: CASSGTGDGYTF. The CDR3 DNA is TGTGCCAGCAGTGGGACAGGGGATGGCTACACCTTC.

This chain links TRBV5-4 with TRBJ1-2, with 7 bases aligning to TRBD1. The germline CDR1 and CDR2 sequences are SGHNT and YYREEE (reference sequence). V lost 3 bases to trimming and J lost 0 bases; unmatched junction nucleotides: 5. The length of the CDR3 is 15 residues. The CDR3 DNA reads TGTGCCAGCAGCTCCGGACAGGTCGCTAACTATGGCTACACCTTC. It encodes CASSSGQVANYGYTF.

This clone has more than one count but fewer than ten. V and J are TRBV27 and TRBJ2-7; tentatively, D is TRBD2 (6 bases). Germline CDR1 is MNHEY and CDR2 is SMNVEV (reference sequence). Trimming pared 10 bases from V and 3 bases from J, leaving 16 bases between. This CDR3 spans 13 amino acids. In DNA form, the CDR3 reads TGTGCCACCCGCCCCGCGGGAATCTACGAGCAGTACTTC. Protein: CATRPAGIYEQYF.